The clone carrying this T cell receptor (beta chain) was counted ten times or more. Its antigen is not identified. Germline CDR1 is SGHRS and CDR2 is YFSETQ. The CDR3 runs to 14 residues. V lost 4 bases to trimming and J lost 3 bases, with 14 bases between them. This record comes from a study of CD8 T cells in ankylosing spondylitis. Study-level findings and limits: Earlier reports found some motif variants in synovial fluid and blood in reactive arthritis. Reports say disease-linked clones showed up significantly more in matched ankylosing spondylitis synovial fluid.

5'-RACE, quantitative and with molecular barcodes, yielded the TCR beta libraries. Using its own MiXCR run on the 5' RACE reads, TCRdb lists one record per CDR3 protein. This table has more than 100,000 distinct CDR3 sequences, 9.5% to 12% appearing once. The sample was blood, either unsorted or a sorted T cell fraction (not recorded which). The TCR comes from a female donor with ankylosing spondylitis or in good health (not recorded which). J is TRBJ2-7 and V is TRBV5-1; D is perhaps TRBD1 (5 bases). The CDR3 nucleotides are TGCGCCAGCAGCCCTAGGGGCCTGGACTACGAGCAGTACTTC. It yields the protein CASSPRGLDYEQYF. The variable domain in full, with the rest retrieved from reference TRBV5-1 and TRBJ2-7, is KAGVTQTPRYLIKTRGQQVTLSCSPISGHRSVSWYQQTPGQGLQFLFEYFSETQRNKGNFPGRFSGRQFSNSRSEMNVSTLELGDSALYLCASSPRGLDYEQYFGPGTRLTVT.